These 28 T cell receptor beta chains were sequenced from one sample in a study of CD8 T cells in Susac syndrome. Reverse transcription of roughly 0.5 to 1 ug RNA was carried out with random hexamers. TCRdb re-called the immunoSEQ multiplex PCR reads with MiXCR, one entry per CDR3 protein. The sample has some 100,000 distinct CDR3 sequences; roughly 97% are singletons. Specimen: CD4+ T cells from PBMCs. These receptors came from a human donor in good health.

Here the CDR3 reads CASSFRIQAFF. The CDR3 region has the DNA TGTGCCAGCAGTTTTCGGATCCAAGCTTTCTTT. The gene calls are TRBV12-3 or TRBV12-4 and TRBJ1-1, with unresolved D. The CDR3 covers 11 residues. Deletions cut 3 bases from V and 9 bases from J, with 8 bases between.

The chain has TRBV12-5 and TRBJ2-7; D not resolved. V dropped 2 bases and J dropped 2 bases, with 10 bases sitting between them. This CDR3 spans 14 amino acids. Germline V gene data show CDR1 as LGHNT and CDR2 as FRNRAP. DNA for the CDR3: TGTGCTAGTGGTTTGCGTGGCGGAACCTACGAGCAGTACTTC. It specifies CASGLRGGTYEQYF.

The gene calls are TRBV5-1 and TRBJ2-5; 7 bases line up with TRBD1. CDR1 SGHRS and CDR2 YFSETQ come from the germline V gene. Trimming cost V 2 bases and J 4 bases; bases outside gene matches: 11. There are 16 residues in the CDR3. CDR3 coding DNA: TGCGCCAGCAGCTTTTCCGGGACAGCCCAAGGAGAGACCCAGTACTTC. Its protein is CASSFSGTAQGETQYF.

This clonotype was seen only a few times. The V and J genes are TRBV5-1 and TRBJ1-4, with D possibly TRBD1 on 6 matching bases. This CDR3 comprises 14 residues. V was cut by 0 bases and J by 5 bases, with 8 bases left in between. The germline gives CDR1 SGHRS, CDR2 YFSETQ. CDR3 nucleotides: TGCGCCAGCAGCTTGGGGCAGGGGAATGAAAAACTGTTTTTT. Translation gives CASSLGQGNEKLFF.

This chain connects TRBV4-3 to TRBJ1-1, with TRBD1 matching over 7 bases. J was trimmed by 1 base and V by 3 bases; bases with no gene match: 5. Germline V gene lookup returns CDR1 LGHNA and CDR2 YSLEER. The CDR3 is 15 amino acids. Here the CDR3 reads CASSQGQRQNTEAFF. The CDR3 bases are TGCGCCAGCAGCCAGGGACAGAGACAGAACACTGAAGCTTTCTTT.

The chain combines TRBV7-9 with TRBJ1-4, with 8 nucleotides matching TRBD1. The ends lost 3 bases at V and 11 bases at J; junction bases unmatched: 8. CDR1 is SEHNR, CDR2 FQNEAQ, per germline (reference sequence). CDR3 length equals 14 residues. The CDR3 loop is CASSFQGASGKLFF. In nucleotides, the CDR3 is TGTGCCAGCAGCTTTCAGGGGGCTAGTGGGAAACTGTTTTTT.

The chain joins TRBV20-1 to TRBJ2-7; 7 positions agree with TRBD1. The ends lost 5 bases at V and 2 bases at J; junction bases unmatched: 9. Germline lookup yields CDR1 DFQATT and CDR2 SNEGSKA (reference sequence). The CDR3 sequence is 14 residues long. CDR3 DNA: TGCAGTGCTGGGTTGACAGGGAACACCTACGAGCAGTACTTC. This sequence encodes CSAGLTGNTYEQYF.

The chain is built from TRBV19 and TRBJ2-2; 10 bases agree with TRBD2. The CDR3 is made up of 16 amino acids. In germline, CDR1 is LNHDA, CDR2 SQIVND (reference sequence). The ends lost 5 bases at V and 4 bases at J; junction bases unmatched: 7. The CDR3 spells CASSQGLAWGTGELFF. In nucleotides, the CDR3 is TGTGCCAGTAGTCAGGGACTAGCGTGGGGCACCGGGGAGCTGTTTTTT.

The rearrangement links TRBV10-3 to TRBJ2-7; 7 nucleotides agree with TRBD1. Germline lookup yields CDR1 ENHRY and CDR2 SYGVKD. The CDR3 consists of 14 residues. After removal of 6 bases from V and 0 bases from J, the junction contained 5 bases not matched to a gene. The CDR3 sequence is CAIRSQGNSYEQYF. The CDR3 coding sequence is TGTGCCATCAGGTCACAGGGGAACTCCTACGAGCAGTACTTC.

The chain links TRBV12-3 or TRBV12-4 to TRBJ2-5, with TRBD2 matching over 7 bases. The CDR3 is 13 residues long. J gave up 7 bases and V 7 bases, and 9 bases lay outside the gene matches. The CDR3 DNA is TGTGCCAGCACCCTCAGCGGGGCGGGGACCCAGTACTTC. It encodes CASTLSGAGTQYF.

The rearrangement links TRBV28 to TRBJ2-7; D may be TRBD1 (5 bases). Germline CDR1 MDHEN, CDR2 SYDVKM. V shed 4 bases and J shed 6 bases, with 16 bases lying between them. This CDR3 region has 14 residues. This CDR3 reads CASSSQGKIGEQYF. The CDR3 DNA is TGTGCCAGCAGTTCCCAGGGCAAGATCGGCGAGCAGTACTTC. The full variable domain, completed using reference TRBV28 and TRBJ2-7, is DVKVTQSSRYLVKRTGEKVFLECVQDMDHENMFWYRQDPGLGLRLIYFSYDVKMKEKGDIPEGYSVSREKKERFSLILESASTNQTSMYLCASSSQGKIGEQYFGPGTRLTVT.

V and J are TRBV7-2 and TRBJ2-5; TRBD2 matches 8 bases. The CDR3 sequence is 15 residues long. Germline loops: CDR1 SGHTA, CDR2 FQGNSA. V lost 5 bases and J lost 2; bases outside the gene matches: 7. CDR3: CASSRGRGGQETQYF. CDR3 DNA: TGTGCCAGCAGCCGTGGCCGGGGGGGGCAAGAGACCCAGTACTTC.

The chain recombines TRBV5-1 with TRBJ1-4; possible D gene TRBD1, 6 bases. Germline V gene sequence: CDR1 SGHRS, CDR2 YFSETQ. Trimming stripped 1 base from V and 5 bases from J, with 9 bases between. The CDR3 has 14 amino acids. CDR3 sequence reads: CASSLWGANEKLFF. CDR3 DNA sequence: TGCGCCAGCAGCTTGTGGGGGGCGAATGAAAAACTGTTTTTT.

The chain links TRBV5-1 to TRBJ2-7; no firm D call. The CDR3 extends over 14 amino acids. Trimming stripped 0 bases from V and 2 bases from J, with 9 bases between. Germline values: CDR1 SGHRS, CDR2 YFSETQ. CDR3 coding DNA: TGCGCCAGCAGCTTGGAACCATTCACCTACGAGCAGTACTTC. It is translated as CASSLEPFTYEQYF.

The V gene is TRBV27, the J gene TRBJ2-5, with 7 nucleotides matching TRBD1. V shed 6 bases and J 4 bases; nucleotides not matched to a gene: 8. Per the germline V gene, CDR1 is MNHEY and CDR2 is SMNVEV (reference sequence). This CDR3 contains 14 residues. CDR3 DNA sequence: TGTGCCAGCAGGCTACAGGGGTTTGGAGAGACCCAGTACTTC. Its protein is CASRLQGFGETQYF.

This sequence joins TRBV2 and TRBJ2-1, with 10 bases aligning to TRBD2. V lost 7 bases and J lost 9; bases outside the gene matches: 12. Germline CDR1 reads SNHLY; CDR2 reads FYNNEI. This CDR3 is 15 amino acids long. CDR3 coding DNA: TGTGCCAGCACCGACACTAGCGGGAATTACGGTGAGCAGTTCTTC. It codes for CASTDTSGNYGEQFF.

The genes are TRBV12-3 or TRBV12-4 and TRBJ1-1, with D unresolved. The CDR3 runs 13 residues. Trimming removed 6 bases from V and 2 bases from J, with 10 bases in between. CDR3 sequence reads: CASRTLVNTEAFF. The CDR3 DNA is TGTGCCAGCAGAACCCTGGTTAACACTGAAGCTTTCTTT.

The gene calls are TRBV5-1 and TRBJ2-3; possible D gene TRBD2, 6 bases. CDR3 length equals 15 residues. Between the trimmed V and J ends, which lost 2 bases and 4 bases, there was a span of 14 bases. Germline lookup yields CDR1 SGHRS and CDR2 YFSETQ. Here the CDR3 reads CASSFSIGGADTQYF. CDR3 sequence (DNA): TGCGCCAGCAGCTTTTCTATAGGAGGGGCAGATACGCAGTATTTT.

The chain carries TRBV4-2 and TRBJ1-4, with D tentatively TRBD1 (5 bases). Germline V gene sequence: CDR1 LGHNA, CDR2 YNFKEQ. The CDR3 is 18 residues long. Between the trimmed V and J ends, which lost 4 bases and 6 bases, there was a span of 24 bases. In DNA form, the CDR3 reads TGTGCCAGCAGCCTTACCACCGGGGCCCAGCCTATGGATGAAAAACTGTTTTTT. Residues: CASSLTTGAQPMDEKLFF.

This clonotype was counted once. This chain links TRBV24-1 with TRBJ2-5; the match to TRBD1 covers 7 bases. CDR1 is KGHDR, CDR2 SFDVKD, per germline. The CDR3 contains 14 residues. The J segment lost 7 bases and the V segment lost 4 bases, leaving 8 bases of the junction unmatched. The CDR3 is CATSETTGSGTQYF. As DNA, the CDR3 is TGTGCCACCAGTGAAACGACAGGGTCCGGGACCCAGTACTTC.

J is TRBJ1-1 and V is TRBV30, with D unresolved. CDR1 and CDR2 from the germline V gene are GTSNPN and SVGIG (reference sequence). V lost 0 bases and J lost 0, with 17 bases in between. This CDR3 spans 17 amino acids. In DNA form, the CDR3 reads TGTGCCTGGAGTGTAACTTTAGATGAGGTAATGAACACTGAAGCTTTCTTT. Translating it yields CAWSVTLDEVMNTEAFF.

This sequence joins TRBV4-2 and TRBJ2-7; 8 bases align to TRBD1. Germline V lookup: CDR1 LGHNA, CDR2 YNFKEQ. This CDR3 contains 15 residues. Trimming took 0 bases from V and 2 from J; bases not matched to a gene: 3. CDR3 protein: CASSQDATGAYEQYF. In DNA form, the CDR3 reads TGTGCCAGCAGCCAAGACGCGACAGGGGCCTACGAGCAGTACTTC.

This chain uses TRBV29-1 with TRBJ1-1, with a weak D call TRBD1 (6 bases). The CDR3 covers 14 residues. V lost 8 bases, J lost 1 base, and 17 bases lay in between. The germline CDR1 and CDR2 sequences are SQVTM and ANQGSEA. CDR3 sequence reads: CSTFRGWGNTEAFF. CDR3 in DNA: TGCAGCACTTTCAGGGGCTGGGGGAACACTGAAGCTTTCTTT.

The V gene is TRBV2, the J gene TRBJ2-7; TRBD1 agrees at 12 bases. Germline lookup yields CDR1 SNHLY and CDR2 FYNNEI. The CDR3 is made up of 16 amino acids. With 2 bases clipped from V and 1 base from J, the junction kept 3 bases outside the gene matches. CDR3 loop: CASSEPGQGASYEQYF. The DNA for the CDR3 is TGTGCCAGCAGTGAACCGGGACAGGGGGCTTCCTACGAGCAGTACTTC.

The chain links TRBV19 to TRBJ1-2; D is perhaps TRBD1 (5 bases). CDR3 size: 14 residues. From germline, CDR1 is LNHDA and CDR2 SQIVND (reference sequence). Trimming took 4 bases from V and 3 from J, leaving 12 bases between them. The CDR3 protein is CASSRGSSDYGYTF. DNA of the CDR3: TGTGCCAGTAGTAGGGGGAGTTCTGACTATGGCTACACCTTC.

V and J are TRBV10-3 and TRBJ2-3; 8 bases are a match to TRBD1. Per germline, CDR1 ENHRY and CDR2 SYGVKD. CDR3 length: 14 residues. The V segment lost 4 bases and the J segment 2 bases; nucleotides outside the gene matches: 2. The CDR3 nucleotides are TGTGCCATCAGTGGGACAGGGCTCACAGATACGCAGTATTTT. Translated: CAISGTGLTDTQYF.

This rearrangement joins TRBV29-1 to TRBJ2-1; a possible D gene is TRBD1 (5 bases). Germline V gene sequence: CDR1 SQVTM, CDR2 ANQGSEA. Trimming removed 8 bases at V and 5 bases at J, with 13 bases between. The CDR3 loop spans 12 amino acids. The CDR3 bases are TGCAGCATTACGAGCAGGGACAATGAGCAGTTCTTC. As protein: CSITSRDNEQFF.

The chain uses TRBV6-2 or TRBV6-3 and TRBJ2-1; TRBD2 agrees at 7 bases. Germline trimming cut 6 bases from V and 2 bases from J; bases unmatched to any gene: 10. CDR1 and CDR2 from the germline V gene are MNHEY and SVGEGT. The CDR3 runs to 16 residues. As DNA, the CDR3 is TGTGCCAGCAGCCCTCCGGGACTAAATCCCTACAATGAGCAGTTCTTC. It specifies CASSPPGLNPYNEQFF.